The clone carrying this T cell receptor beta chain was counted at least ten times. Its antigen is not identified. CDR1 MGHDK and CDR2 SYGVNS come from the germline V gene. The length of the CDR3 is 18 residues. Trimming removed 3 bases from V and 0 bases from J; junction bases left unmatched: 8. CDR3 and TCR beta VDJ profiling relied on genomic DNA as the template. TCRdb fed the reads into MiXCR, producing one record per CDR3 protein. The profile covers around 150,000 distinct CDR3 sequences, with just under 45% appearing a single time and under 1.2% taken by the ten largest. The data originate from a study of CD8+CD57+ T cells in acquired aplastic anemia. Whole-study findings and limits: For CD8+ Simpson's diversity, patients and controls showed no significant difference.

The sequence was collected from a human donor in good health. The sequenced sample consisted of sorted CD4+, CD8+, or CD8+CD57+ T cells (not recorded which) from PBMCs. The chain couples TRBV25-1 to TRBJ1-3, with 10 nucleotides matching TRBD1. The CDR3 DNA follows: TGTGCCAGCAGTGAGTTACCGGGACAGGGGAACTCTGGAAACACCATATATTTT. Translating it yields CASSELPGQGNSGNTIYF.